Below are 9 T cell receptor beta chains sequenced from a single sample in a study of CD8+ T cells in alopecia areata. Specified treatment: oral pan-JAK inhibitor, 5-10 mg twice daily. Sequencing templates came from extracted RNA that was reverse transcribed into cDNA. The data were produced by immunoSEQ multiplex PCR, yet TCRdb's version contains in-frame clones alone and is incomplete. The repertoire holds 180,000 or so clones, about 47% seen once, with roughly a tenth in the top ten. The source was CD8+ T cells sorted from blood, collected around week 54, from a patient treated with tofacitinib. Receptors originate from a human donor with alopecia areata.

The genes are TRBV2 and TRBJ2-1; D is ambiguous. Trimming pared 0 bases from V and 7 bases from J, leaving 4 bases between. The germline gives CDR1 SNHLY, CDR2 FYNNEI. This CDR3 has 12 residues. CDR3 DNA: TGTGCCAGCAGTGAAGCGGCGAATGAGCAGTTCTTC. It codes for CASSEAANEQFF. Full variable domain (rest looked up from reference TRBV2 and TRBJ2-1): EPEVTQTPSHQVTQMGQEVILRCVPISNHLYFYWYRQILGQKVEFLVSFYNNEISEKSEIFDDQFSVERPDGSNFTLKIRSTKLEDSAMYFCASSEAANEQFFGPGTRLTVL.

This clone has just a few counts. The chain combines TRBV5-6 with TRBJ2-1; D might be TRBD1 or TRBD2, each matching 5 bases. The CDR3 has 14 residues. Germline lookup yields CDR1 SGHDT and CDR2 YYEEEE. Deletions cut 3 bases from V and 7 bases from J, with 14 bases between. CDR3 amino acids: CASSWGTAPNEQFF. DNA for the CDR3: TGTGCCAGCAGCTGGGGGACCGCCCCAAATGAGCAGTTCTTC.

This clone was seen a few times. DNA for the CDR3: TGTGCCAGCAGCTTACAGGGGGCGGATGGCTACACCTTC. Translated: CASSLQGADGYTF. The chain combines TRBV7-9 with TRBJ1-2; 8 positions agree with TRBD1. Germline values: CDR1 SEHNR, CDR2 FQNEAQ (reference sequence). The ends lost 2 bases at V and 6 bases at J; junction bases unmatched: 2. This CDR3 comprises 13 residues.

The chain uses TRBV7-6 and TRBJ2-7, with 9 bases fitting TRBD1. V shed 4 bases, J shed 1 base, and the junction held 8 bases outside the gene matches. Looked up from germline, CDR1 is SGHVS and CDR2 is FNYEAQ. The CDR3 runs to 16 residues. In DNA form, the CDR3 reads TGTGCCAGCAGCTCTCCCGGCGGGACAGGGTCCTACGAGCAGTACTTC. Its protein is CASSSPGGTGSYEQYF.

The chain couples TRBV27 to TRBJ1-5, with 9 bases fitting TRBD1. CDR1 and CDR2 from the germline V gene are MNHEY and SMNVEV (reference sequence). The CDR3 consists of 17 residues. V gave up 6 bases and J gave up 0 bases; unmatched junction bases: 9. In nucleotides, the CDR3 is TGTGCCAGCAGCCAAGGACAGGGGCCTTATAGCAATCAGCCCCAGCATTTT. This codes for CASSQGQGPYSNQPQHF.

The chain employs TRBV27 and TRBJ1-6; 7 nucleotides align to TRBD1. J was trimmed by 10 bases and V by 7 bases; bases with no gene match: 10. CDR1 is MNHEY and CDR2 is SMNVEV in the germline V gene (reference sequence). CDR3 length equals 14 residues. The CDR3 DNA follows: TGTGCCAGCACCTTACAGGGGAGTCAATCACCCCTCCACTTT. Protein product: CASTLQGSQSPLHF.

The chain couples TRBV30 to TRBJ1-1; no firm D call. The CDR3 is 13 residues long. Germline V lookup: CDR1 GTSNPN, CDR2 SVGIG (reference sequence). The V end lost 1 base, the J end lost 5 bases, and 11 bases lay between the germline ends. The DNA of the CDR3 is TGTGCCTGGAGTGCCCAACAAGGAACTGAAGCTTTCTTT. Translating gives CAWSAQQGTEAFF.

The CDR3 is CASSPSVPYPGWSEQYF. The CDR3 nucleotides read TGTGCCAGCAGCCCTTCTGTCCCGTACCCAGGGTGGAGTGAGCAGTACTTC. The chain recombines TRBV7-8 with TRBJ2-7; weak D call: TRBD1 (5 bases). The CDR3 runs to 17 residues. CDR1 is SGHVS and CDR2 is FQNEAQ in the germline V gene. V was trimmed by 5 bases and J by 7 bases, leaving 27 bases between them.

The V gene is TRBV5-6, the J gene TRBJ1-4, with D unclear. CDR3 size: 13 residues. Germline CDR1 is SGHDT and CDR2 is YYEEEE. Trimming removed 5 bases from V and 0 bases from J, with 5 bases in between. CDR3 bases: TGTGCCAGCAGTTGGACAACTAATGAAAAACTGTTTTTT. Translation gives CASSWTTNEKLFF.